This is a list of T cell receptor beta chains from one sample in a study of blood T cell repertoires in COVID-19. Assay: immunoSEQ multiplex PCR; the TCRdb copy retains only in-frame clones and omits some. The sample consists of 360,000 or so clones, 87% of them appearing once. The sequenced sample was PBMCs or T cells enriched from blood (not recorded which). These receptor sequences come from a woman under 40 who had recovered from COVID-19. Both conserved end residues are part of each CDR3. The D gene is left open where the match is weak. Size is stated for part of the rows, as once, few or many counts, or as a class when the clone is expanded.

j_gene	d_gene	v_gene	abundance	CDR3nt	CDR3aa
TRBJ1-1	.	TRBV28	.	TGTGCCAGCAGGACAGGAGGCACTGAAGCTTTCTTT	CASRTGGTEAFF
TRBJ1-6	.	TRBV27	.	TGTGCCAGCAGTTTCGGACTGAAGAATTCACCCCTCCACTTT	CASSFGLKNSPLHF
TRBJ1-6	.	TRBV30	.	TGTGCCTGTTCGTGGGGGGGTAATTCACCCCTCCACTTT	CACSWGGNSPLHF
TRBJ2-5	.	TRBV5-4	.	TGTGCCAGCAGCTTGGGTCTAAACCAAGAGACCCAGTACTTC	CASSLGLNQETQYF
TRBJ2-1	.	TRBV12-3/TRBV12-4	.	TGTGCCAGCAGAGGACAGCTATACAATGAGCAGTTCTTC	CASRGQLYNEQFF
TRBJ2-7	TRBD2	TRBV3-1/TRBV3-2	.	TGTGCCAGCAGCCAAGACAGCGGGAGCTCCTACGAGCAGTACTTC	CASSQDSGSSYEQYF
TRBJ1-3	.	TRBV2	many	TGTGCCAGCAGCACCGAACTCTCTGGAAACACCATATATTTT	CASSTELSGNTIYF
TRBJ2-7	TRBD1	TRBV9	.	TGTGCCAGCAGCGCCGGGACAGGGGGTTACGAGCAGTACTTC	CASSAGTGGYEQYF
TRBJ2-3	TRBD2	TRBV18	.	TGTGCCAGCTCACCTCGACTAGCGGGAAGCACAGATACGCAGTATTTT	CASSPRLAGSTDTQYF
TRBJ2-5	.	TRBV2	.	TGTGCCAGCAGTGGAGGAGAGACCCAGTACTTC	CASSGGETQYF
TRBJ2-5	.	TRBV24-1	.	TGTGCCACCAGTGCTTCCCCCCGAGGAGAGACCCAGTACTTC	CATSASPRGETQYF
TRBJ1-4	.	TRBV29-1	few	TGCAGCGTTGGTGGCTCTGGCACAGGTGAAAAACTGTTTTTT	CSVGGSGTGEKLFF
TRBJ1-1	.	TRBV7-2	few	TGTGCCAGCAGCTTAGGAGACAGGAGGAACACTGAAGCTTTCTTT	CASSLGDRRNTEAFF
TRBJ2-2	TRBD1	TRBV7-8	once	TGTGCCAGCAGCATAGGGGGCTATTACACCGGGGAGCTGTTTTTT	CASSIGGYYTGELFF
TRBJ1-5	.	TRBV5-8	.	TGTGCCAGCAGCCGGGTACCCCAGCCCCAGCATTTT	CASSRVPQPQHF
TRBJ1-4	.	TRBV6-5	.	TGTGCAGCAGGGAGGGGTAGTGAAAAACTGTTTTTT	CAAGRGSEKLFF
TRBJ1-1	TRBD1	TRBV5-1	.	TGCGCCAGCAGCACCGGGACAGCGGGCGTATTCTACACTGAAGCTTTCTTT	CASSTGTAGVFYTEAFF
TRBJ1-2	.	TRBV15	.	TGTGCCACCAGCGGCCGCGGACAGCACTATGGCTACACCTTC	CATSGRGQHYGYTF
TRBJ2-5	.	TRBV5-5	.	TGTGCCAGCAGCTTGGTAGCAGAGACCCAGTACTTC	CASSLVAETQYF
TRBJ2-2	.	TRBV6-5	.	TGTGCCAGCGAGGGGGTTGGGGGGGAGCTGTTTTTT	CASEGVGGELFF